A single sample gave rise to the 29 T cell receptor beta chains below, sequenced in a study of blood T cell repertoires in COVID-19 (dated by TCRdb to about 2020). Preparation of the library involved the immunoSEQ multiplex PCR assay. TCRdb retrieved this table from immuneACCESS and kept in-frame rearrangements only. Not all clones are present; in checked studies, unresolved V genes account for under half, and no reason is known for the remainder. The table for this sample lists approximately 250,000 clones; 80% to 90% of them were counted only once. The ten largest clones capture under 5% of the sample. Sequencing used peripheral blood. These receptors were taken from a man aged 50 or older with acute or convalescent COVID-19.

Points on this clone: The sample contains more than one DNA sequence encoding this CDR3. The rearrangement uses TRBV5-1 and TRBJ2-7; 10 nucleotides align to TRBD1. V shed 3 bases and J 1 base; nucleotides not matched to a gene: 1. The CDR3 is made up of 14 amino acids. The germline CDR1 and CDR2 sequences are SGHRS and YFSETQ. CDR3 nucleotides: TGCGCCAGCAGCTGGGGACAGGGGTCCTACGAGCAGTACTTC. Its translation: CASSWGQGSYEQYF.

The V call is TRBV19, the J call TRBJ1-2, with TRBD1 matching over 7 bases. CDR1 and CDR2 from the germline V gene are LNHDA and SQIVND (reference sequence). Unmatched junction bases numbered 3, after V lost 1 base and J lost 4 bases. The CDR3 sequence is 14 residues long. CDR3 sequence reads: CASSIAQGGYGYTF. CDR3 in DNA: TGTGCCAGTAGTATAGCTCAGGGGGGCTATGGCTACACCTTC.

This clone was detected a few times. CDR3 amino acids: CAWNRDRETEAFF. The CDR3 DNA sequence: TGTGCCTGGAATCGGGACAGGGAGACTGAAGCTTTCTTT. V is TRBV30 and J is TRBJ1-1, with 9 bases aligning to TRBD1. CDR3 length: 13 residues. After removal of 4 bases from V and 5 bases from J, the junction contained 5 bases not matched to a gene. Germline CDR1 reads GTSNPN; CDR2 reads SVGIG (reference sequence).

The gene calls are TRBV29-1 and TRBJ1-1; no reliable D call. The germline V and J ends were trimmed by 1 base and 5 bases, with 8 bases remaining between them. Germline V CDR1 and CDR2: SQVTM, ANQGSEA. The CDR3 runs 12 residues. The CDR3 region is CSVEVRETEAFF. CDR3 DNA: TGCAGCGTTGAAGTGAGGGAGACTGAAGCTTTCTTT.

The rearrangement links TRBV27 to TRBJ1-5, with D perhaps matching TRBD1 (5 bases). Trimming stripped 1 base from V and 2 bases from J, with 6 bases between. Germline V gene sequence: CDR1 MNHEY, CDR2 SMNVEV (reference sequence). This CDR3 is built from 14 residues. CDR3 nucleotides: TGTGCCAGCAGTTTATGGGGGGGCAATCAGCCCCAGCATTTT. Protein: CASSLWGGNQPQHF.

The genes are TRBV12-5 and TRBJ1-1; the match to TRBD1 covers 10 bases. From germline, CDR1 is LGHNT and CDR2 FRNRAP. With V trimmed by 1 base and J by 4 bases, 0 bases remained unmatched. This CDR3 is built from 14 residues. This CDR3 is CASGLGTGGTEAFF. The CDR3 region has the DNA TGTGCTAGTGGTTTGGGGACAGGGGGCACTGAAGCTTTCTTT.

The CDR3: CASGDTGSQPQHF. The CDR3, as DNA: TGTGCCAGCGGGGACACGGGGAGTCAGCCCCAGCATTTT. This chain joins TRBV6-5 and TRBJ1-5, with D maybe TRBD1 (6 bases). CDR3 size: 13 residues. Trimming stripped 8 bases from V and 6 bases from J, with 14 bases between. Germline CDR1 and CDR2: MNHEY and SVGAGI.

This clone was seen once. The chain employs TRBV10-3 and TRBJ2-3, with 9 bases that match TRBD1. V lost 8 bases to trimming and J lost 2 bases; unmatched junction nucleotides: 8. CDR3 size: 15 residues. Germline V lookup: CDR1 ENHRY, CDR2 SYGVKD. CDR3 loop: CAIGGTGQPTDTQYF. Written as DNA, the CDR3 is TGTGCCATCGGAGGGACAGGGCAACCCACAGATACGCAGTATTTT.

The chain recombines TRBV9 with TRBJ2-7, with a tentative D call TRBD2 (5 bases). Germline assignment: CDR1 SGDLS and CDR2 YYNGEE. Trimming took 0 bases from V and 0 from J, leaving 19 bases between them. CDR3 length: 18 amino acids. The CDR3 loop is CASSVGGFLDSPSYEQYF. Here the CDR3 DNA reads TGTGCCAGCAGCGTAGGTGGTTTCTTGGACTCGCCCTCCTACGAGCAGTACTTC.

V usage is TRBV28 and J usage is TRBJ1-1; a weak D match, TRBD1 (5 bases). Germline V CDR1 and CDR2: MDHEN, SYDVKM. The V end was cut by 6 bases, the J end by 0 bases, with 11 bases between. This CDR3 has 14 amino acids. DNA of the CDR3: TGTGCCAGCAGGGTAGGACAAATGAACACTGAAGCTTTCTTT. This gives the protein CASRVGQMNTEAFF.

V and J are TRBV4-1 and TRBJ1-6; TRBD1 is a possible D gene (6 bases). The CDR3 is 16 residues long. Germline CDR1 and CDR2: MGHRA and YSYEKL. V shed 4 bases and J shed 9 bases, with 19 bases lying between them. The CDR3 bases are TGCGCCAGCAGCCCCGGGGGGGCCAGGAGTGGTTCACCCCTCCACTTT. Translation: CASSPGGARSGSPLHF.

This chain uses TRBV7-8 with TRBJ2-1; TRBD2 matches at 9 bases. Germline CDR1 reads SGHVS; CDR2 reads FQNEAQ. The V gene end was trimmed by 3 bases and the J gene end by 3 bases; junction bases not matched to a gene: 6. This CDR3 comprises 16 residues. The CDR3 reads CASSLEDSGSYNEQFF. As DNA, the CDR3 is TGTGCCAGCAGCTTGGAAGATAGCGGGAGCTACAATGAGCAGTTCTTC.

This chain joins TRBV28 and TRBJ1-1, with TRBD1 identical over 9 bases. This CDR3 has 16 residues. Germline V gives CDR1 MDHEN, CDR2 SYDVKM. After removal of 6 bases from V and 5 bases from J, the junction contained 13 bases not matched to a gene. CDR3 sequence reads: CASSPTPDRGGTEAFF. CDR3 nucleotide sequence: TGTGCCAGCAGCCCTACCCCGGACAGGGGAGGAACTGAAGCTTTCTTT.

The CDR3 region has the DNA TGTGCCAGCAGGTCCGACAGGGCCTGGGGGTTTAATTCACCCCTCCACTTT. Its translation is CASRSDRAWGFNSPLHF. The chain links TRBV27 to TRBJ1-6, with 7 bases fitting TRBD1. Germline V gives CDR1 MNHEY, CDR2 SMNVEV (reference sequence). Unmatched junction bases numbered 14, after V lost 6 bases and J lost 6 bases. CDR3 length equals 17 residues.

This chain connects TRBV28 to TRBJ1-5; maybe TRBD1 (6 bases). Germline V gives CDR1 MDHEN, CDR2 SYDVKM. There are 14 residues in the CDR3. Trimming left V 5 bases short and J 6 bases short, with 14 bases between. The CDR3 spells CASSRPGAGQPQHF. The CDR3 nucleotides are TGTGCCAGCAGTCGCCCAGGGGCCGGTCAGCCCCAGCATTTT.

The gene calls are TRBV5-1 and TRBJ2-6; 10 positions match TRBD2. The CDR3 is 21 residues long. The germline V gene has CDR1 SGHRS and CDR2 YFSETQ. The junction had 18 bases not matched to a gene; V was cut back by 4 bases and J by 2 bases. CDR3 coding DNA: TGCGCCAGCAGCCCGAGTATCTCTAGCGGGAGTATTAGGGCTGGGGCCAACGTCCTGACTTTC. Its protein product is CASSPSISSGSIRAGANVLTF.

The sample holds one count of this clone. The chain joins TRBV5-6 to TRBJ1-6; tentatively, D is TRBD1 (5 bases). The germline gives CDR1 SGHDT, CDR2 YYEEEE. V lost 4 bases to trimming and J lost 10 bases, with 15 bases between them. The CDR3 totals 14 residues. CDR3 residues: CASSPGWRGSPLHF. The CDR3 DNA is TGTGCCAGCAGCCCCGGTTGGCGGGGGTCACCCCTCCACTTT.

The chain couples TRBV28 to TRBJ1-2; 8 positions match TRBD1. Germline V lookup: CDR1 MDHEN, CDR2 SYDVKM. The V gene end was trimmed by 6 bases and the J gene end by 7 bases; junction bases not matched to a gene: 10. This CDR3 comprises 14 residues. Here the CDR3 DNA reads TGTGCCAGCAGCGAGCGTCCAGGGGGCTCTGGCTACACCTTC. Translated, it gives CASSERPGGSGYTF.

This clone has only a few counts. The rearrangement links TRBV11-2 to TRBJ1-2, with D possibly being TRBD1 (5 bases). V was clipped by 5 bases and J by 4 bases, with 14 bases between them. Germline V CDR1 and CDR2: SGHAT, FQNNGV. The CDR3 totals 14 residues. CDR3 coding DNA: TGTGCCAGCAGCCAAATACTTGACAGCTATGGCTACACCTTC. Translating it yields CASSQILDSYGYTF.

The chain uses TRBV30 and TRBJ2-1, with a weak D call TRBD2 (6 bases). Per germline, CDR1 GTSNPN and CDR2 SVGIG (reference sequence). The CDR3 runs 13 residues. V was shortened by 0 bases and J by 4 bases, with 7 bases between the two germline ends. The CDR3 loop reads CAWSVTSYNEQFF. The CDR3 coding sequence is TGTGCCTGGAGTGTGACTAGTTACAATGAGCAGTTCTTC.

The J gene is TRBJ1-2, the V gene TRBV16, with a weak D call TRBD1 (6 bases). The CDR3 consists of 14 residues. V gave up 0 bases and J gave up 6 bases, with 11 bases separating them. The germline V gene encodes CDR1 KGHSY and CDR2 FQNENV. This CDR3 reads CASSQSWTADGYTF. In nucleotides, the CDR3 is TGTGCCAGCAGCCAATCGTGGACAGCCGATGGCTACACCTTC.

The chain recombines TRBV6-2 or TRBV6-3 with TRBJ2-3; 10 nucleotides agree with TRBD2. V lost 2 bases, J lost 3 bases, and 8 bases stayed unmatched. Germline CDR1 is MNHEY and CDR2 is SVGEGT. The CDR3 spans 17 residues. The CDR3 DNA follows: TGTGCCAGCAGTTACCTCCCTAGCGGGAGAGGGACAGATACGCAGTATTTT. It is translated as CASSYLPSGRGTDTQYF.

The CDR3 sequence is CATTRVSGEQFF. CDR3 nucleotides: TGTGCCACCACCCGGGTTTCGGGTGAGCAGTTCTTC. The chain has TRBV27 and TRBJ2-1, with D unresolved. This CDR3 region has 12 residues. From germline, CDR1 is MNHEY and CDR2 SMNVEV (reference sequence). Trimming took 10 bases from V and 9 from J, leaving 16 bases between them.

The chain uses TRBV5-6 and TRBJ1-6; the D gene is possibly TRBD1 (5 bases). The CDR3 consists of 14 residues. Germline lookup yields CDR1 SGHDT and CDR2 YYEEEE. Between the trimmed V and J ends, which lost 3 bases and 7 bases, there was a span of 11 bases. CDR3 DNA sequence: TGTGCCAGCAGCTCGGGACTGGGGAATTCACCCCTCCACTTT. Protein: CASSSGLGNSPLHF.

This clone turned up a few times. V is TRBV27 and J is TRBJ1-1, with a weak D call TRBD1 (5 bases). The V and J ends lost 1 base and 3 bases respectively, with 6 bases between them. The germline V gene encodes CDR1 MNHEY and CDR2 SMNVEV (reference sequence). The CDR3 runs to 13 residues. The CDR3 sequence is CASSLWGDTEAFF. Written as DNA, the CDR3 is TGTGCCAGCAGTTTATGGGGCGACACTGAAGCTTTCTTT.

The chain uses TRBV6-4 and TRBJ2-7; 7 nucleotides agree with TRBD1. The junction had 11 bases not matched to a gene; V was cut back by 5 bases and J by 4 bases. CDR3 size: 15 residues. Germline V CDR1 and CDR2: MRHNA, SNTAGT. The CDR3 bases are TGTGCCAGCAGTCCCGTAGGGACAGCCGTATACGAGCAGTACTTC. Encoded protein: CASSPVGTAVYEQYF.

This clone has only one observation. V and J are TRBV5-4 and TRBJ2-7, with 7 bases lining up with TRBD1. Germline CDR1 and CDR2: SGHNT and YYREEE (reference sequence). The CDR3 extends over 14 amino acids. V lost 3 bases, J lost 2 bases, and 5 bases stayed unmatched. CDR3 protein: CASSSGTETYEQYF. As DNA, the CDR3 is TGTGCCAGCAGCTCCGGGACAGAGACCTACGAGCAGTACTTC.

V gene TRBV2 combines with J gene TRBJ1-5, with a tentative D call TRBD1 (5 bases). Germline assignment: CDR1 SNHLY and CDR2 FYNNEI. The ends were cut back, 4 bases at V and 4 bases at J, with 20 bases in the middle. This CDR3 has 17 amino acids. CDR3 coding DNA: TGTGCCAGCAGTGTGGGCCTAAAAAGACAGATTAATCAGCCCCAGCATTTT. It specifies CASSVGLKRQINQPQHF.

The CDR3 nucleotides read TGTGCCAGCAGTAACATCGAGACAGGGGGTTACAACACCGGGGAGCTGTTTTTT. The encoded protein is CASSNIETGGYNTGELFF. This rearrangement joins TRBV27 to TRBJ2-2; 9 positions agree with TRBD1. The CDR3 sequence is 18 residues long. CDR1 is MNHEY, CDR2 SMNVEV, per germline (reference sequence). The J segment lost 2 bases and the V segment lost 5 bases, leaving 12 bases of the junction unmatched.